This TCR beta chain was captured in a study of shared clonotypes between healthy human individuals. CD45RO-negative CD8 cells positively selected for CCR7 made up the naive population, which excluded terminally differentiated effector memory CD45RA+ cells. Donors were healthy HIV-negative adults without recent acute infections or vaccinations. Every immunoSEQ plate was one replicate of a subset's evenly spread DNA. Assay: immunoSEQ multiplex PCR; the TCRdb copy retains only in-frame clones and omits some. The sample carries about 2.1 million clones, around 95% recorded once. In germline, CDR1 is LGHNA, CDR2 YNFKEQ. Losses at the gene ends were 1 base for V and 3 bases for J; bases not matched to a gene: 3. This CDR3 region has 14 residues. Findings and caveats of the study: The sampled material consisted only of blood, and tissue repertoires are likely to differ.

About this clone itself: Antigen unknown.

This receptor was taken from a young man in good health. Some clones in this sample may be carry-over from other donors' samples. Specimen: naive CD8+ T cells from PBMCs. This chain uses TRBV4-2 with TRBJ2-7, with TRBD2 matching over 7 bases. This CDR3 is CASSQGRGDYEQYF. The CDR3 DNA follows: TGTGCCAGCAGCCAAGGTCGGGGGGACTACGAGCAGTACTTC.